This T cell receptor (beta chain) was sequenced during a study of T cells in localized non-small cell lung cancer. Study-wide points: Uninvolved adjacent lung showed higher T cell clonality than tumor. Appearing in adjacent lung were a median approximately 50 of the top 100 tumor clones.

Trimming left V 6 bases short and J 4 bases short, with 13 bases between. The CDR3 is 13 residues long. Per germline, CDR1 MNHEY and CDR2 SMNVEV (reference sequence). A single count supports this clone. Its target is not known. Libraries were prepared by immunoSEQ multiplex PCR; TCRdb keeps only in-frame clonotypes and omits some of them. Of over 50,000 clones in the sample, around four fifths were seen once. The chain carries TRBV27 and TRBJ2-7; D is possibly TRBD1 (6 bases). The sample was peripheral blood mononuclear cells, taken before any cancer treatment. This TCR was sampled from a man aged 35 to 69 with stage III lung adenocarcinoma. CDR3 in DNA: TGTGCCAGCAGACAGGGAGATTTGTACGAGCAGTACTTC. Protein sequence: CASRQGDLYEQYF.